This T cell receptor beta chain was retrieved from a study of shared T cell receptors in the human thymus. Assay: immunoSEQ multiplex PCR; the TCRdb copy retains only in-frame clones and omits some. The table has about 380,000 clones, roughly 94% seen once. The J segment lost 7 bases and the V segment lost 3 bases, leaving 9 bases of the junction unmatched. CDR3 length equals 16 residues. Germline CDR1 reads MGHRA; CDR2 reads YSYEKL. This receptor was identified in a human donor. Specimen: thymocytes. V and J are TRBV4-1 and TRBJ1-6; 7 bases fit TRBD1. CDR3 DNA sequence: TGCGCCAGCAGCCATGGACGACAGGGAAAAAATTCACCCCTCCACTTT. This translates into CASSHGRQGKNSPLHF.